This TCR beta chain was retrieved from a study of T cells in Graves' hyperthyroidism and ophthalmopathy. A remark on this clonotype: Its target is not known.

Thyroid ultrasound, orbital computed tomography, clinical symptoms, and serum thyroxine and TRAb underpinned diagnoses. Amplification yielded TCR beta CDR3 regions, with RNA transcripts as the source. Using the HTBI primer set, a first-round RT-PCR was run on the TCR CDR3. TCRdb ran MiXCR on the multiplex PCR reads and lists one entry per CDR3 protein. This sample carries a few hundred thousand distinct CDR3 sequences, 40% to 55% of them seen once, and the ten largest clones take approximately 44%. Trimming took 6 bases from V and 2 from J; bases not matched to a gene: 14. The CDR3 covers 16 residues. Germline V gene data show CDR1 as DFQATT and CDR2 as SNEGSKA (reference sequence). Study outcomes and limitations: Through a model of 13 V-J features, ophthalmopathy was separated from stable hyperthyroidism. Blood also contained most expanded thyroid clonotypes above 0.001.

The genes are TRBV20-1 and TRBJ2-7; 9 nucleotides agree with TRBD2. The specimen sequenced was peripheral blood or thyroid tissue (not recorded which). This clonotype was sampled from an adult woman with Graves' disease, either hyperthyroidism or ophthalmopathy (not recorded which). The CDR3 sequence: CSARDPKREDPYEQYF. CDR3 DNA: TGCAGTGCCCGCGATCCTAAGCGGGAGGACCCCTACGAGCAGTACTTC.